These 27 T cell receptor beta chains were all obtained from the same sample, sequenced in a study of OX40 agonist ivuxolimab in advanced cancers. The method was immunoSEQ multiplex PCR; TCRdb's version includes in-frame clones alone and lacks a portion of them. Among 25,000 to 30,000 clones listed, about 93% were seen once. The sample was CD4+ or CD8+ T cells sorted from blood, taken in a trial of the OX40 agonist ivuxolimab. These receptors were taken from an adult with an advanced solid tumor such as melanoma, head and neck, liver or kidney cancer.

CDR3 in amino acids: CASSPLLGYAYEQYF. Here the CDR3 DNA reads TGTGCCAGTAGTCCTCTTCTCGGGTACGCCTACGAGCAGTACTTC. The chain is built from TRBV19 and TRBJ2-7; D is undetermined. Germline values: CDR1 LNHDA, CDR2 SQIVND (reference sequence). The V and J ends lost 5 bases and 2 bases respectively, with 16 bases between them. This CDR3 is 15 amino acids long.

The chain carries TRBV11-1 and TRBJ2-3; D is undetermined. CDR1 and CDR2 (germline): SGHAT, FQDESV (reference sequence). V dropped 1 base and J dropped 2 bases, with 7 bases sitting between them. The CDR3 spans 14 residues. The CDR3 loop reads CASSLVPVTDTQYF. In DNA form, the CDR3 reads TGTGCCAGCAGCTTAGTTCCAGTCACAGATACGCAGTATTTT.

The rearrangement links TRBV5-1 to TRBJ2-2; unclear D gene. There are 16 residues in the CDR3. Trimming stripped 7 bases from V and 1 base from J, with 17 bases between. Germline CDR1 reads SGHRS; CDR2 reads YFSETQ. The CDR3 sequence is CASHDEKPMNTGELFF. Here the CDR3 DNA reads TGCGCCAGCCACGACGAAAAACCGATGAACACCGGGGAGCTGTTTTTT.

This chain links TRBV5-1 with TRBJ1-1; D not certain. Germline V lookup: CDR1 SGHRS, CDR2 YFSETQ. Trimming pared 0 bases from V and 9 bases from J, leaving 12 bases between. The CDR3 extends over 13 amino acids. The CDR3 DNA is TGCGCCAGCAGCTTGGCCGGGGTCAGCCAAGCTTTCTTT. It encodes CASSLAGVSQAFF.

The gene calls are TRBV12-5 and TRBJ1-1, with a possible D match to TRBD1 (6 bases). The length of the CDR3 is 12 residues. The germline V gene has CDR1 LGHNT and CDR2 FRNRAP. Trimming took 3 bases from V and 5 from J, leaving 7 bases between them. The CDR3 region is CASGFGTTEAFF. In DNA, the CDR3 is TGTGCTAGTGGTTTCGGGACAACTGAAGCTTTCTTT.

The chain uses TRBV10-3 and TRBJ2-7; possibly TRBD1 for D (6 bases). This CDR3 spans 17 amino acids. V lost 2 bases, J lost 0 bases, and 17 bases lay in between. Germline V gene sequence: CDR1 ENHRY, CDR2 SYGVKD. This chain's CDR3 is CAISEAGVPQHSYEQYF. The CDR3 DNA follows: TGTGCCATCAGTGAGGCAGGGGTCCCCCAACACTCCTACGAGCAGTACTTC.

V gene TRBV30 combines with J gene TRBJ1-6, with 9 positions matching TRBD1. The V gene's germline CDR1 is GTSNPN and CDR2 SVGIG (reference sequence). Trimming took 3 bases from V and 6 from J; bases not matched to a gene: 6. The CDR3 extends over 15 amino acids. CDR3 sequence: CAWSGLDRGNSPLHF. CDR3 coding DNA: TGTGCCTGGAGCGGCCTGGACAGGGGTAATTCACCCCTCCACTTT.

The chain couples TRBV4-1 to TRBJ1-2; no definite D call. The germline gives CDR1 MGHRA, CDR2 YSYEKL. CDR3 size: 15 residues. Trimming removed 2 bases from V and 6 bases from J, with 16 bases in between. CDR3 sequence reads: CASSQRRMGNDGYTF. CDR3 sequence (DNA): TGCGCCAGCAGCCAACGCAGGATGGGGAACGATGGCTACACCTTC.

The chain carries TRBV2 and TRBJ2-7; D might be TRBD1 (6 bases). Trimming removed 4 bases from V and 3 bases from J, with 13 bases in between. Germline values: CDR1 SNHLY, CDR2 FYNNEI. This CDR3 region has 14 residues. This chain's CDR3 is CASSGRQEFYEQYF. DNA of the CDR3: TGTGCCAGCAGTGGACGACAGGAGTTCTACGAGCAGTACTTC.

This chain joins TRBV6-6 and TRBJ1-2; D is undetermined. This CDR3 has 12 residues. The V and J ends lost 2 bases and 8 bases respectively, with 9 bases between them. Per the germline V gene, CDR1 is MNHNY and CDR2 is SVGAGI (reference sequence). The CDR3 reads CASSYSGLGYTF. DNA of the CDR3: TGTGCCAGCAGTTACAGCGGTTTGGGCTACACCTTC.

V and J are TRBV7-9 and TRBJ2-3; 12 bases map to TRBD2. From germline, CDR1 is SEHNR and CDR2 FQNEAQ (reference sequence). Germline trimming cut 2 bases from V and 8 bases from J; bases unmatched to any gene: 5. CDR3 size: 15 residues. The CDR3 here is CASSLSSSGGVTQYF. DNA of the CDR3: TGTGCCAGCAGCTTATCTTCTAGCGGGGGGGTTACGCAGTATTTT.

V gene TRBV5-1 combines with J gene TRBJ1-5, with D perhaps TRBD1 (5 bases). The germline CDR1 and CDR2 sequences are SGHRS and YFSETQ. V was pared by 1 base and J by 0 bases, with 11 bases between. This CDR3 region has 16 residues. The CDR3: CASSLRGWYSNQPQHF. The CDR3 DNA follows: TGCGCCAGCAGCTTGCGGGGCTGGTATAGCAATCAGCCCCAGCATTTT.

This clone was picked up one time. The chain has TRBV11-2 and TRBJ2-1; the D gene is possibly TRBD2 (5 bases). Trimming removed 0 bases at V and 7 bases at J, with 13 bases between. Germline CDR1 is SGHAT and CDR2 is FQNNGV. CDR3 length: 15 amino acids. Written as DNA, the CDR3 is TGTGCCAGCAGCTTAGAAGGGCCCTGGGAGAATGAGCAGTTCTTC. It specifies CASSLEGPWENEQFF. The full variable domain, in which reference TRBV11-2 and TRBJ2-1 provide the parts outside the CDR3, is EAGVAQSPRYKIIEKRQSVAFWCNPISGHATLYWYQQILGQGPKLLIQFQNNGVVDDSQLPKDRFSAERLKGVDSTLKIQPAKLEDSAVYLCASSLEGPWENEQFFGPGTRLTVL.

For this clone: One junction end does not reproduce the germline sequence, and a read error may be involved. V is TRBV7-7 and J is TRBJ2-5; 9 positions match TRBD2. This CDR3 is 15 amino acids long. The germline CDR1 and CDR2 sequences are SSHAT and FNYEAQ (reference sequence). CDR3 DNA sequence: TGTGCCAGCAGCCTAGCGGGAAGCTCAGGAGAGACCCAGTACTTC. It yields the protein CASSLAGSSGETQYF.

The chain is built from TRBV7-3 and TRBJ1-1, with 8 bases fitting TRBD1. The CDR3 sequence is 21 residues long. With 3 bases clipped from V and 0 bases from J, the junction kept 21 bases outside the gene matches. Germline V gene data show CDR1 as SGHTA and CDR2 as FQGTGA. The CDR3 coding sequence is TGTGCCAGCAGCTTCGGCCCCCCCTACTTGACAGGGGACGACATGAACACTGAAGCTTTCTTT. It encodes CASSFGPPYLTGDDMNTEAFF.

CDR3 coding DNA: TGTGCCAGCAGCAAATCTCCGGGACAACTTAATGAAAAACTGTTTTTT. Its translation is CASSKSPGQLNEKLFF. The chain couples TRBV21-1 to TRBJ1-4; the table's D call TRBD1 went unverified against the DNA. TRBV21-1 is a recognized pseudogene. This CDR3 has 16 amino acids.

This clone has only a few counts. The gene calls are TRBV27 and TRBJ1-1; 9 bases map to TRBD1. V lost 7 bases, J lost 6 bases, and 3 bases stayed unmatched. The CDR3 has 12 amino acids. The V gene's germline CDR1 is MNHEY and CDR2 SMNVEV (reference sequence). The CDR3 is CASKTGGAEAFF. The CDR3 DNA is TGTGCCAGCAAAACAGGGGGCGCTGAAGCTTTCTTT.

Written as DNA, the CDR3 is TGTGCCAGCAGTCTGGGACAGGGGATAGAGACCCAGTACTTC. This encodes CASSLGQGIETQYF. The chain combines TRBV6-6 with TRBJ2-5; 10 positions agree with TRBD1. Germline lookup yields CDR1 MNHNY and CDR2 SVGAGI (reference sequence). The CDR3 is 14 residues long. The J segment lost 4 bases and the V segment lost 5 bases, leaving 4 bases of the junction unmatched.

The rearrangement uses TRBV7-2 and TRBJ2-5; possibly TRBD1 for D (6 bases). Germline assignment: CDR1 SGHTA and CDR2 FQGNSA. The V and J ends lost 5 bases and 2 bases respectively, with 12 bases between them. The CDR3 consists of 14 residues. In DNA form, the CDR3 reads TGTGCCAGCAGCCCCCCGACAGGTCAAGAGACCCAGTACTTC. Residues: CASSPPTGQETQYF.

The V call is TRBV9, the J call TRBJ2-2; D remains unclear. Germline V gene lookup returns CDR1 SGDLS and CDR2 YYNGEE. Trimming removed 4 bases at V and 4 bases at J, with 2 bases between. CDR3 length: 11 residues. CDR3 amino acids: CASSFTGELFF. The CDR3 region has the DNA TGTGCCAGCAGCTTCACCGGGGAGCTGTTTTTT.

The V call is TRBV13, the J call TRBJ2-5; D remains unclear. Trimming took 4 bases from V and 1 from J, leaving 7 bases between them. The CDR3 covers 13 residues. Germline values: CDR1 PRHDT, CDR2 FYEKMQ (reference sequence). CDR3 coding DNA: TGTGCCAGCAGCTACGACCGCCAAGAGACCCAGTACTTC. Amino acid sequence: CASSYDRQETQYF.

This clone was found a few times. V gene TRBV4-1 combines with J gene TRBJ2-1, with D perhaps TRBD2 (6 bases). V lost 0 bases and J 3 bases, leaving 15 bases between the germline ends. The CDR3 spans 17 residues. From germline, CDR1 is MGHRA and CDR2 YSYEKL. The CDR3 sequence is CASSQDPRDSIYNEQFF. Written as DNA, the CDR3 is TGCGCCAGCAGCCAAGACCCCCGGGACTCCATCTACAATGAGCAGTTCTTC.

On this clone: The sample contains more than one DNA sequence encoding this CDR3. This rearrangement joins TRBV27 to TRBJ1-2; D is perhaps TRBD1 (5 bases). The CDR3 is 14 residues long. The germline V gene has CDR1 MNHEY and CDR2 SMNVEV (reference sequence). Trimming pared 3 bases from V and 2 bases from J, leaving 10 bases between. CDR3 in DNA: TGTGCCAGCAGTTTCCAAGGGGACAACTATGGCTACACCTTC. Translating it yields CASSFQGDNYGYTF.

This chain connects TRBV7-2 to TRBJ2-1; D call uncertain. CDR3 length: 13 amino acids. V was shortened by 0 bases and J by 4 bases, with 4 bases between the two germline ends. Germline-derived CDR1 and CDR2 are SGHTA and FQGNSA. The DNA for the CDR3 is TGTGCCAGCAGCTTAGCACTATACAATGAGCAGTTCTTC. Its protein product is CASSLALYNEQFF.

This chain links TRBV7-2 with TRBJ1-1, with unresolved D. CDR3 length: 13 amino acids. With 5 bases removed from V and 7 bases from J, the gap between germline ends came to 14 bases. Germline loops: CDR1 SGHTA, CDR2 FQGNSA. The CDR3 coding sequence is TGTGCCAGCAGCCCCGAAGTCCTCTTTGAAGCTTTCTTT. Its protein product is CASSPEVLFEAFF.

This chain uses TRBV28 with TRBJ1-1, with D possibly TRBD1 on 5 matching bases. The CDR3 has 15 amino acids. Trimming stripped 3 bases from V and 8 bases from J, with 19 bases between. Germline V gene lookup returns CDR1 MDHEN and CDR2 SYDVKM. The CDR3 protein is CASSFFRQNLEEAFF. The CDR3 coding sequence is TGTGCCAGCAGTTTTTTTAGACAGAACCTGGAGGAAGCTTTCTTT.

This chain uses TRBV4-1 with TRBJ2-7; weak D call: TRBD2 (5 bases). V was clipped by 3 bases and J by 3 bases, with 9 bases between them. Germline V gene lookup returns CDR1 MGHRA and CDR2 YSYEKL. This CDR3 has 13 amino acids. The DNA of the CDR3 is TGCGCCAGCAGCCATGGACTCGACTACGAGCAGTACTTC. Translation gives CASSHGLDYEQYF.